The present TCR beta chain was sequenced within a study of blood T cell repertoires in COVID-19 (dated by TCRdb to between 2020 and 2021). For context, the study as a whole: Samples from collaborators originated in the United States, Italy and Spain and spanned both the acute and convalescent phases of COVID-19. Sample metadata almost always included a de-identified subject ID, COVID-19 status, age in years and sex. Where HLA class I and class II types were available, the types were taken from metadata supplied by the sample provider, not from assay-based typing. Subjects who had been exposed to COVID-19, were actively infected with it, or had recovered from it provided the deeply sampled blood TCRbeta repertoires that made up the dataset. The material from the prospective study consisted of cDNA or gDNA derived from T cells, B-cell-depleted T cells, or PBMCs. A freely available public database, intended as a resource for researchers studying the immune response to SARS-CoV-2, is where the repertoires were released. The samples were drawn from two sources: the first 160 participants of the ongoing ImmuneRACE study, and 1,200 or so subjects contributed by 6 global collaborators.

TCRbeta CDR3 regions were amplified from genomic DNA using the immunoSEQ Assay, a bias-controlled multiplex PCR. Per the source publication's procedure: The number of nucleated cells in each sample was estimated from the amplification of reference gene primers within the assay. To quantify the absolute abundance of each unique TCRbeta CDR3 rearrangement, sequence reads were collapsed and filtered. Productive Simpson clonality was computed per sample as the square root of Simpson's diversity index over productive rearrangements. TCRdb carries this immuneACCESS record with in-frame sequences only. Its versions omit some clonotypes, under half of them owing to an unresolved V gene in the studies checked, with the rest unexplained. V and J calls and clone size are copied from that table; D and trimming were computed from the DNA. The sample table lists 150,000 to 200,000 clones, approximately 90% of them with a count of one. About 0.95% of the sample is taken by the ten largest.

Notes on this clone: Its recognized antigen is unknown. The sample holds no much larger clone one base away, and base qualities are not on file.

V is shortened by 1 base, J by 7 bases, and the region joining them spans 14 bases. CDR1 and CDR2, per the germline V gene, are LGHNA and YNFKEQ. From the cysteine up to the phenylalanine, the CDR3 has a length of 16 residues. Just CDR3 DNA is preserved here, 48 bases in frame from base 1. Each collaborating institution followed its own protocols to collect whole blood in K2EDTA tubes. For TCRbeta analysis, collaborator samples were shipped as frozen whole blood, as isolated PBMCs, or as DNA extracted from either sample type. Points the paper makes about the study in general: How much clinical and demographic metadata was included differed by source and by participant, and the metadata was provided uncurated.

The chain is assembled from TRBV4-2 and TRBJ1-6; perhaps TRBD1 is the D gene, with 5 bases matching. Sequenced sample: peripheral blood. The clonotype comes from a man aged 18 to 30 with acute or convalescent COVID-19. The DNA reads as follows: TGTGCCAGCAGCCAAGGAACGGCAGGGATGAATTCACCCCTCCACTTT. Translation gives CASSQGTAGMNSPLHF.